This T cell receptor beta chain was recovered during a study of blood T cells in healthy people across ages. Study-wide points: Unsorted PBMCs prevented conclusive naive versus antigen-experienced comparison. Observed TCR beta diversity per million T cells went down as age went up. This fall followed a roughly linear course with age.

Primed by a sample-barcoded 5' primer and a J-beta primer mix, a second PCR proceeded for about 7 to 11 cycles. All samples gave at least 2.5 million CDR3-containing paired-end reads. TCRdb re-derived calls from the 5' RACE reads in MiXCR, one entry per CDR3 protein. The sample holds about 1.7 million distinct CDR3 sequences, roughly 27% seen once. Caucasian individuals from Russia who were healthy and aged 6 to 90 acted as donors. V was clipped by 5 bases and J by 5 bases, with 18 bases between them. Germline V lookup: CDR1 SGHVS, CDR2 FQNEAQ. CDR3 length equals 15 residues. As concerns this clonotype: No antigen is known for it.

The origin of this receptor is a woman younger than 45 in good health. Specimen: blood. This chain links TRBV7-8 with TRBJ2-5, with D perhaps matching TRBD1 (6 bases). The CDR3 bases are TGTGCCAGCAGCCAAACAGGGAAAGAAACGGAGACCCAGTACTTC. As protein: CASSQTGKETETQYF. The full variable domain, rest sourced from reference TRBV7-8 and TRBJ2-5, is GAGVSQSPRYKVAKRGQDVALRCDPISGHVSLFWYQQALGQGPEFLTYFQNEAQLDKSGLPSDRFFAERPEGSVSTLKIQRTQQEDSAVYLCASSQTGKETETQYFGPGTRLLVL.